The 9 T cell receptor beta chains presented below share a single source sample, sequenced in a study of CD8 T cells in Susac syndrome. Random hexamers were used to reverse transcribe the RNA input (roughly 0.5 to 1 ug). MiXCR, run by TCRdb on the immunoSEQ multiplex PCR reads, gives a single entry per CDR3 protein. The table has 150,000 to 250,000 distinct CDR3 sequences, roughly 96% seen once. Sequencing used CD4+ T cells from PBMCs. The receptors come from a human donor with multiple sclerosis.

The chain couples TRBV11-2 to TRBJ2-3; no firm D call. Trimming took 4 bases from V and 4 from J, leaving 9 bases between them. CDR1 is SGHAT and CDR2 is FQNNGV in the germline V gene. The CDR3 length is 13 residues. The CDR3 DNA sequence: TGTGCCAGCAGCTCTCTTTGGGCAGATACGCAGTATTTT. Its translation is CASSSLWADTQYF.

The rearrangement uses TRBV4-2 and TRBJ2-7, with TRBD2 identical over 10 bases. This CDR3 has 17 residues. The germline gives CDR1 LGHNA, CDR2 YNFKEQ. The V segment lost 0 bases and the J segment 0 bases; nucleotides outside the gene matches: 5. CDR3 sequence (DNA): TGTGCCAGCAGCCAAGACGCTGCTAGCGGGAGCTCCTACGAGCAGTACTTC. Protein: CASSQDAASGSSYEQYF.

This chain links TRBV3-1 with TRBJ2-1; D is uncertain. The CDR3 length is 15 residues. With 1 base removed from V and 0 bases from J, the gap between germline ends came to 7 bases. Germline CDR1 and CDR2: LGHDT and YNNKEL (reference sequence). This CDR3 reads CASSQAAVSYNEQFF. For the CDR3, the DNA is TGTGCCAGCAGCCAAGCGGCAGTCTCCTACAATGAGCAGTTCTTC.

The chain is built from TRBV6-5 and TRBJ2-5; 10 bases are shared with TRBD2. Germline lookup yields CDR1 MNHEY and CDR2 SVGAGI. With 5 bases clipped from V and 6 bases from J, the junction kept 9 bases outside the gene matches. The CDR3 consists of 15 residues. The CDR3 nucleotides read TGTGCCAGCAGTCCACCGGGACTAGCGCGAAAGACCCAGTACTTC. Translating it yields CASSPPGLARKTQYF.

This clonotype was observed once. The chain carries TRBV5-1 and TRBJ2-5, with TRBD2 matching 7 bases. The CDR3 length is 16 residues. Germline V gives CDR1 SGHRS, CDR2 YFSETQ. Losses at the gene ends were 0 bases for V and 4 bases for J; bases not matched to a gene: 9. CDR3 nucleotides: TGCGCCAGCAGCTTGGTAGGACTAGGGGCCCGAGAGACCCAGTACTTC. Residues: CASSLVGLGARETQYF. Looking up the rest from reference TRBV5-1 and TRBJ2-5 gives the full variable domain: KAGVTQTPRYLIKTRGQQVTLSCSPISGHRSVSWYQQTPGQGLQFLFEYFSETQRNKGNFPGRFSGRQFSNSRSEMNVSTLELGDSALYLCASSLVGLGARETQYFGPGTRLLVL.

This chain links TRBV23-1 with TRBJ1-2; D unclear. TRBV23-1 is placed among ORFs of uncertain function. V lost 3 bases to trimming and J lost 6 bases, with 11 bases between them. This CDR3 region has 13 residues. As DNA, the CDR3 is TGCGCCAGCAGTCATCCGGCTATGGATGGCTACACCTTC. Encoded protein: CASSHPAMDGYTF.

The V gene is TRBV2, the J gene TRBJ2-3; D remains ambiguous. Germline V lookup: CDR1 SNHLY, CDR2 FYNNEI. V lost 2 bases to trimming and J lost 3 bases, with 6 bases between them. The CDR3 loop spans 13 amino acids. This chain's CDR3 is CASSESVTDTQYF. For the CDR3, the DNA is TGTGCCAGCAGTGAATCGGTGACAGATACGCAGTATTTT.

The V and J genes are TRBV23-1 and TRBJ2-1; D unclear. TRBV23-1 is an ORF, and what it does is uncertain. Trimming left V 3 bases short and J 12 bases short, with 0 bases between. The length of the CDR3 is 8 residues. The CDR3 sequence is CASSQQFF. CDR3 nucleotides: TGCGCCAGCAGTCAGCAGTTCTTC.

The chain employs TRBV7-9 and TRBJ2-5, with 8 bases fitting TRBD1. V gave up 4 bases and J gave up 6 bases; unmatched junction bases: 7. The CDR3 extends over 14 amino acids. CDR1 is SEHNR and CDR2 is FQNEAQ in the germline V gene (reference sequence). The CDR3 region is CASSSRGRLKTQYF. CDR3 nucleotide sequence: TGTGCCAGCAGCTCCAGGGGGCGATTGAAGACCCAGTACTTC.